Shown below are 20 T cell receptor beta chains from a single sample sequenced in a study of identical twins (TCRdb year 2016). Library construction relied on 5' RACE. TCRdb names Illumina HiSeq 2000 as the instrument used. The raw public data were reprocessed by TCRdb itself: fastp quality trimming at Q25, MiXCR clonotype calling, in-frame beta chains only. Each entry merges the rows of one CDR3 protein and shows their most common DNA and genes. The sample data list around 490,000 distinct CDR3 sequences, and roughly 15% of these were observed just once. More than 0.4% of the sample comes from the top ten. These same records also appear under a second study, on yellow fever vaccine responses in identical twins.

The specimen sequenced was CD4+ T cells sorted from blood. Receptors originate from a woman aged 18-29 years in good health.

Here the CDR3 DNA reads TGTGCCATCAGTAACGGACTAGCGGGCCCCTACGAGCAGTACGTC. Translated, it gives CAISNGLAGPYEQYV. The rearrangement uses TRBV10-3 and TRBJ2-7, with TRBD2 identical over 11 bases. V dropped 5 bases and J dropped 2; count of bases not matched to a gene: 5. Germline lookup yields CDR1 ENHRY and CDR2 SYGVKD. The CDR3 covers 15 residues.

This clonotype was found a few times. This rearrangement joins TRBV29-1 to TRBJ2-1, with 8 bases aligning to TRBD2. Germline assignment: CDR1 SQVTM and CDR2 ANQGSEA. With V trimmed by 5 bases and J by 0 bases, 6 bases remained unmatched. This CDR3 has 15 residues. Written as DNA, the CDR3 is TGCAGCGTTACCGGGGGGGCAAGCTCCTACAATGAGCAGTTCTTC. Translating it yields CSVTGGASSYNEQFF.

This clonotype occurred a few times. The chain couples TRBV28 to TRBJ2-3, with D maybe TRBD1 (6 bases). Trimming removed 6 bases from V and 0 bases from J, with 13 bases in between. CDR1 is MDHEN, CDR2 SYDVKM, per germline. The CDR3 sequence is 15 residues long. In nucleotides, the CDR3 is TGTGCCAGCAGACCGCAGGGGCCCAGCACAGATACGCAGTATTTT. It encodes CASRPQGPSTDTQYF.

V gene TRBV4-1 combines with J gene TRBJ2-1; D is undetermined. Germline V gene lookup returns CDR1 MGHRA and CDR2 YSYEKL. The CDR3 has 13 amino acids. V was clipped by 4 bases and J by 5 bases, with 9 bases between them. CDR3 loop: CASSPDTNNEQFF. In DNA form, the CDR3 reads TGCGCCAGCAGCCCAGACACCAACAATGAGCAGTTCTTC.

CDR3 sequence reads: CASSPLDPGVNTEAFF. CDR3 in DNA: TGTGCCAGCTCACCACTGGACCCCGGGGTGAACACTGAAGCTTTCTTT. The V call is TRBV18, the J call TRBJ1-1; D gene unclear. The germline V gene has CDR1 KGHSH and CDR2 LQKENI. The V gene lost 1 base and the J gene lost 0 bases, with 12 bases spanning the gap. CDR3 length equals 16 residues.

This clonotype was counted only a few times. The genes are TRBV20-1 and TRBJ1-4; 7 nucleotides match TRBD1. With 4 bases clipped from V and 8 bases from J, the junction kept 10 bases outside the gene matches. The CDR3 is 14 amino acids. The V gene's germline CDR1 is DFQATT and CDR2 SNEGSKA (reference sequence). For the CDR3, the DNA is TGCAGTGCTACCAGGGGGGGAGAATACGAAAAACTGTTTTTT. Its translation is CSATRGGEYEKLFF.

This clonotype was recorded many times. The chain carries TRBV12-3 or TRBV12-4 and TRBJ2-1; D is possibly TRBD1 (7 bases). This CDR3 region has 15 residues. V lost 5 bases and J 5 bases, leaving 16 bases between the germline ends. CDR3 loop: CASSPQAGGNNEQFF. CDR3 bases: TGTGCCAGCAGTCCCCAGGCAGGGGGGAACAATGAGCAGTTCTTC.

This clonotype came up a few times. This chain uses TRBV15 with TRBJ1-4, with D hard to call. Trimming stripped 5 bases from V and 6 bases from J, with 13 bases between. This CDR3 contains 14 residues. Germline assignment: CDR1 LNHNV and CDR2 YYDKDF (reference sequence). The CDR3 loop is CATSPEQRHEKLFF. As DNA, the CDR3 is TGTGCCACCAGCCCTGAGCAGCGCCATGAAAAACTGTTTTTT.

This rearrangement joins TRBV3-1 to TRBJ1-1; D is undetermined. This CDR3 has 13 amino acids. Trimming shortened V by 5 bases and J by 7 bases, and 14 bases separated the two germline ends. Per the germline V gene, CDR1 is LGHDT and CDR2 is YNNKEL (reference sequence). The CDR3 DNA follows: TGTGCCAGCAGCTCCGTTCGGGTTAATGAAGCTTTCTTT. Translated, it gives CASSSVRVNEAFF.

The DNA for the CDR3 is TGCAGTGCTAGAGGGGCGGGAACCTACAATGAGCAGTTCTTC. Its translation: CSARGAGTYNEQFF. The V gene is TRBV20-1, the J gene TRBJ2-1, with TRBD2 as a possible D gene (6 bases). Germline CDR1 reads DFQATT; CDR2 reads SNEGSKA (reference sequence). Trimming removed 1 base at V and 2 bases at J, with 9 bases between. This CDR3 has 14 residues.

This clonotype appeared a few times. This chain uses TRBV6-5 with TRBJ1-2; D might be TRBD1 (5 bases). This CDR3 region has 15 residues. With 2 bases removed from V and 3 bases from J, the gap between germline ends came to 13 bases. The germline gives CDR1 MNHEY, CDR2 SVGAGI. The CDR3 bases are TGTGCCAGCAGTTACCTCGGGGGGACCGACTATGGCTACACCTTC. It specifies CASSYLGGTDYGYTF.

The genes are TRBV28 and TRBJ1-1; possible D gene TRBD1, 5 bases. The germline gives CDR1 MDHEN, CDR2 SYDVKM. The CDR3 consists of 15 residues. V was cut by 7 bases and J by 2 bases, with 17 bases left in between. The CDR3 region has the DNA TGTGCCAGCAACAACCGACAGATAAAAAACACTGAAGCTTTCTTT. Translated: CASNNRQIKNTEAFF.

This clonotype was seen more than once but under ten times. V usage is TRBV7-9 and J usage is TRBJ2-2; D might be TRBD1 (6 bases). Trimming pared 3 bases from V and 7 bases from J, leaving 12 bases between. The CDR3 loop spans 14 amino acids. Per germline, CDR1 SEHNR and CDR2 FQNEAQ (reference sequence). This CDR3 is CASSFRGAGGELFF. The CDR3 bases are TGTGCCAGCAGCTTCAGGGGCGCGGGCGGGGAGCTGTTTTTT.

This clonotype was counted at least ten times. The V call is TRBV12-3 or TRBV12-4, the J call TRBJ2-1; D assignment may be TRBD1 or TRBD2 (5 bases each). The CDR3 length is 13 residues. The germline V and J ends were trimmed by 5 bases and 0 bases, with 5 bases remaining between them. CDR3 sequence: CASSGGSYNEQFF. As DNA, the CDR3 is TGTGCCAGCAGTGGGGGCTCCTACAATGAGCAGTTCTTC.

The sample holds a few counts of this clonotype. The chain uses TRBV2 and TRBJ2-7; 7 positions match TRBD1. This CDR3 region has 15 residues. Germline CDR1 and CDR2: SNHLY and FYNNEI. After removal of 6 bases from V and 0 bases from J, the junction contained 8 bases not matched to a gene. CDR3 in amino acids: CASSVLDRDSYEQYF. CDR3 coding DNA: TGTGCCAGCAGCGTTTTAGACAGGGACTCCTACGAGCAGTACTTC. The full variable domain, completed using reference TRBV2 and TRBJ2-7, is EPEVTQTPSHQVTQMGQEVILRCVPISNHLYFYWYRQILGQKVEFLVSFYNNEISEKSEIFDDQFSVERPDGSNFTLKIRSTKLEDSAMYFCASSVLDRDSYEQYFGPGTRLTVT.

This clonotype showed up just a few times. CDR3 sequence: CASSGRHSSTDTQYF. The CDR3 DNA reads as TGTGCCAGCAGCGGCAGGCACTCTAGCACAGATACGCAGTATTTT. This chain links TRBV9 with TRBJ2-3, with unresolved D. Germline CDR1 SGDLS, CDR2 YYNGEE. V was clipped by 3 bases and J by 0 bases, with 11 bases between them. The CDR3 totals 15 residues.

This clonotype was counted once. The CDR3 sequence: CSARDLRTTRNNEQFF. The CDR3 DNA follows: TGCAGTGCTAGAGATCTTAGGACTACTAGGAACAATGAGCAGTTCTTC. The J gene is TRBJ2-1, the V gene TRBV20-1; maybe TRBD2 (6 bases). Per germline, CDR1 DFQATT and CDR2 SNEGSKA (reference sequence). Trimming pared 0 bases from V and 5 bases from J, leaving 17 bases between. The CDR3 length is 16 residues.

In this sample, this clonotype turned up a few times. The rearrangement uses TRBV12-3 or TRBV12-4 and TRBJ2-2; D gene uncertain. Trimming removed 3 bases from V and 2 bases from J, with 7 bases in between. This CDR3 is built from 14 residues. The CDR3 loop reads CASSFWRNTGELFF. In nucleotides, the CDR3 is TGTGCCAGCAGTTTCTGGAGAAACACCGGGGAGCTGTTTTTT.

On this clonotype itself: At one of its ends the junction is not consistent with the germline gene, which may arise from a read error. The chain combines TRBV12-3 or TRBV12-4 with TRBJ2-7; the match to TRBD2 covers 14 bases. This CDR3 contains 18 residues. The CDR3, as DNA: TGTGCCTGCAGTTTTGGGGGACCGGGACTAGCGGGAGTCTACGAGCAGTACTTC. This encodes CACSFGGPGLAGVYEQYF.

This clonotype was found many times. The chain uses TRBV12-3 or TRBV12-4 and TRBJ2-4, with D tentatively TRBD2 (6 bases). This CDR3 has 15 amino acids. V lost 5 bases and J 0 bases, leaving 11 bases between the germline ends. The chain's CDR3 is CASSNLAKAKNIQYF. In nucleotides, the CDR3 is TGTGCCAGCAGTAATCTAGCGAAAGCCAAAAACATTCAGTACTTC.